Sequencing of this T cell receptor beta chain was carried out in a study of identifying expanded T cells in peripheral blood. On this clone: Its antigen is undetermined.

During the collection period, no donor immune events like infections were recorded. The CDR3 loop spans 13 amino acids. The germline gives CDR1 SGHNT, CDR2 YYREEE (reference sequence). V was trimmed by 7 bases and J by 0 bases, leaving 11 bases between them. The study, taken as a whole, reports: Differentially abundant clones: about 1.3 between replicates, approximately 15 at roughly 15 days, 19 to 20 at four. Across healthy donors, higher total template counts meant significantly greater roughly 2-week count variance.

Libraries were prepared by immunoSEQ multiplex PCR; TCRdb keeps only in-frame clonotypes and omits some of them. The sample carries approximately 120,000 clones, approximately 84% recorded once. The chain is built from TRBV5-4 and TRBJ2-7; D may be TRBD1 (5 bases). The clonotype was recovered from a person aged 18-69 years in good health. Specimen: blood. The CDR3 DNA reads TGTGCCAGCCGACAGCGAAGCTCCTACGAGCAGTACTTC. Protein sequence: CASRQRSSYEQYF.